The 23 T cell receptor beta chains below come from one sample, sequenced in a study of cytomegalovirus exposure and HLA in healthy donors. The PCR employed 60 Vbeta primers together with 13 Jbeta primers. Clones were sequenced by immunoSEQ multiplex PCR, and TCRdb holds only the in-frame ones, with some missing. This table has over 200,000 clones, 75% to 80% appearing once. The sequencing sample was made of PBMCs. These receptors all come from a male donor in good health and CMV-seronegative.

The V gene is TRBV11-2, the J gene TRBJ2-5; 11 nucleotides line up with TRBD2. Germline CDR1 reads SGHAT; CDR2 reads FQNNGV. Losses at the gene ends were 3 bases for V and 1 base for J; bases not matched to a gene: 4. The CDR3 is 16 amino acids. The CDR3 coding sequence is TGTGCCAGCAGCTTGGGACTAGCGGAGCGCCAAGAGACCCAGTACTTC. Protein product: CASSLGLAERQETQYF.

The V gene is TRBV7-6, the J gene TRBJ2-1, with 10 bases identical to TRBD1. Germline V lookup: CDR1 SGHVS, CDR2 FNYEAQ. Trimming removed 5 bases from V and 6 bases from J; junction bases left unmatched: 4. The CDR3 is 14 amino acids. The CDR3: CASSGRQGANEQFF. The CDR3 DNA sequence: TGTGCCAGCAGCGGGCGACAGGGGGCCAATGAGCAGTTCTTC.

The chain joins TRBV13 to TRBJ2-1; D call uncertain. Germline V gene lookup returns CDR1 PRHDT and CDR2 FYEKMQ (reference sequence). The CDR3 runs to 14 residues. Trimming pared 5 bases from V and 9 bases from J, leaving 17 bases between. The CDR3 nucleotides read TGTGCCAGCAGCCCAGTCGTCTCCCTTGGTGAGCAGTTCTTC. Protein sequence: CASSPVVSLGEQFF.

This sequence joins TRBV6-5 and TRBJ2-2, with D possibly being TRBD1 (6 bases). V was pared by 0 bases and J by 3 bases, with 8 bases between. CDR1 is MNHEY and CDR2 is SVGAGI in the germline V gene. CDR3 size: 15 residues. The DNA of the CDR3 is TGTGCCAGCAGTTACTCGGCAGGGGACACCGGGGAGCTGTTTTTT. Translating gives CASSYSAGDTGELFF.

The chain links TRBV27 to TRBJ1-1; D possibly corresponds to TRBD1 (6 bases). Between the trimmed V and J ends, which lost 5 bases and 2 bases, there was a span of 12 bases. Germline lookup yields CDR1 MNHEY and CDR2 SMNVEV (reference sequence). The CDR3 spans 14 residues. The CDR3 nucleotides are TGTGCCAGCAGTGACCGGGACACCAACACTGAAGCTTTCTTT. Protein: CASSDRDTNTEAFF.

The CDR3 here is CASSLLGQGQGSPLHF. In DNA form, the CDR3 reads TGTGCCAGCAGTTTATTAGGGCAGGGCCAGGGTTCACCCCTCCACTTT. This chain connects TRBV28 to TRBJ1-6; TRBD1 might be the D (5 bases). V was clipped by 1 base and J by 9 bases, with 16 bases between them. The CDR3 runs to 16 residues. Germline V gives CDR1 MDHEN, CDR2 SYDVKM.

The genes are TRBV9 and TRBJ1-3; no clear D. V lost 0 bases, J lost 2 bases, and 15 bases lay in between. Germline lookup yields CDR1 SGDLS and CDR2 YYNGEE. The CDR3 extends over 17 amino acids. In DNA, the CDR3 is TGTGCCAGCAGCGTAGATGGGGTGGGAGACCCTGGAAACACCATATATTTT. Its protein product is CASSVDGVGDPGNTIYF.

The table lists this clone with a few counts. The chain is built from TRBV4-1 and TRBJ1-1; 7 nucleotides agree with TRBD1. The germline CDR1 and CDR2 sequences are MGHRA and YSYEKL. V was pared by 3 bases and J by 5 bases, with 9 bases of the junction left unmatched. This CDR3 has 15 amino acids. The CDR3 nucleotides are TGCGCCAGCAGCCATAAACCAGGGGGGTGGACTGAAGCTTTCTTT. Its translation: CASSHKPGGWTEAFF.

DNA of the CDR3: TGTGCCTCAGGGGAGGGAGATACGCAGTATTTT. It encodes CASGEGDTQYF. This chain links TRBV19 with TRBJ2-3, with D perhaps TRBD2 (7 bases). Trimming cost V 11 bases and J 5 bases, with 11 bases left between them. CDR3 size: 11 residues. Germline CDR1 and CDR2: LNHDA and SQIVND (reference sequence).

The sample holds one count of this clone. The chain joins TRBV28 to TRBJ1-2; tentative D call: TRBD1 (6 bases). CDR1 and CDR2 from the germline V gene are MDHEN and SYDVKM. Trimming cost V 7 bases and J 0 bases, with 21 bases left between them. The CDR3 is 17 residues long. CDR3 nucleotides: TGTGCCAGCACCTGGATTTCGGCAGGGGAAGCTAACTATGGCTACACCTTC. This translates into CASTWISAGEANYGYTF.

The J gene is TRBJ1-2, the V gene TRBV9; 7 positions agree with TRBD1. CDR3 length: 12 residues. Per germline, CDR1 SGDLS and CDR2 YYNGEE. With V trimmed by 5 bases and J by 8 bases, 6 bases remained unmatched. The CDR3 sequence: CASRDTGVGYTF. CDR3 in DNA: TGTGCCAGCAGAGATACAGGGGTAGGCTACACCTTC.

This chain connects TRBV19 to TRBJ2-2; 9 bases map to TRBD1. With V trimmed by 6 bases and J by 3 bases, 5 bases remained unmatched. The germline CDR1 and CDR2 sequences are LNHDA and SQIVND (reference sequence). This CDR3 comprises 15 residues. The CDR3 protein is CASSWTGVDTGELFF. The CDR3 nucleotides read TGTGCCAGTAGCTGGACAGGGGTCGACACCGGGGAGCTGTTTTTT.

This sequence joins TRBV18 and TRBJ1-2, with 9 bases identical to TRBD1. Germline CDR1 reads KGHSH; CDR2 reads LQKENI. This CDR3 has 15 amino acids. Trimming removed 2 bases from V and 7 bases from J; junction bases left unmatched: 8. The CDR3 DNA is TGTGCCAGCTCACCATGGAGACAGGGGGAGGGTGGCTACACCTTC. The encoded protein is CASSPWRQGEGGYTF. The variable domain in full, with the rest retrieved from reference TRBV18 and TRBJ1-2, is NAGVMQNPRHLVRRRGQEARLRCSPMKGHSHVYWYRQLPEEGLKFMVYLQKENIIDESGMPKERFSAEFPKEGPSILRIQQVVRGDSAAYFCASSPWRQGEGGYTFGSGTRLTVV.

The chain couples TRBV11-3 to TRBJ2-7, with 8 bases matching TRBD1. Germline CDR1 and CDR2: SGHNT and YENEEA. Trimming removed 1 base from V and 3 bases from J; junction bases left unmatched: 5. The CDR3 runs to 15 residues. The CDR3 nucleotides are TGTGCCAGCAGCTTAGGATCAGGGGGCGGCTACGAGCAGTACTTC. This gives the protein CASSLGSGGGYEQYF.

As for this clone: Compared with germline, one end of the junction differs, possibly owing to a read error. This sequence joins TRBV5-1 and TRBJ2-5, with a possible D match to TRBD1 (5 bases). The CDR3 totals 14 residues. Looked up from germline, CDR1 is SGHRS and CDR2 is YFSETQ. In nucleotides, the CDR3 is TGCGCCAGCAGCTTGGCAGGGAACCAGGAGACCCAGTACTTC. Translating it yields CASSLAGNQETQYF.

V and J are TRBV5-1 and TRBJ1-1; D gene unclear. Per germline, CDR1 SGHRS and CDR2 YFSETQ. The CDR3 consists of 14 residues. The V gene lost 4 bases and the J gene lost 0 bases, with 10 bases spanning the gap. CDR3 protein: CASSRTVLNTEAFF. CDR3 bases: TGCGCCAGCAGCCGGACTGTTTTGAACACTGAAGCTTTCTTT.

This rearrangement joins TRBV4-3 to TRBJ2-5, with 9 bases fitting TRBD1. Trimming took 0 bases from V and 5 from J; bases not matched to a gene: 4. Germline V gene sequence: CDR1 LGHNA, CDR2 YSLEER. The CDR3 consists of 15 residues. The CDR3 DNA reads as TGCGCCAGCAGCCAAGATCACGGACAGGGGGAGACCCAGTACTTC. It is translated as CASSQDHGQGETQYF.

The table lists this clone with a few counts. The rearrangement joins TRBV5-1 to TRBJ2-1; 9 positions match TRBD1. The CDR3 contains 15 residues. From germline, CDR1 is SGHRS and CDR2 YFSETQ. V was clipped by 3 bases and J by 4 bases; unmatched bases: 5. CDR3 DNA: TGCGCCAGCAGCTCCACAGGGGGCTTGTACAATGAGCAGTTCTTC. Translated, it gives CASSSTGGLYNEQFF.

The chain links TRBV9 to TRBJ1-1; D ambiguous. This CDR3 has 15 residues. Germline V gene lookup returns CDR1 SGDLS and CDR2 YYNGEE. V gave up 4 bases and J gave up 0 bases, with 13 bases separating them. The CDR3 here is CASSPNFRLNTEAFF. The CDR3, as DNA: TGTGCCAGCAGCCCCAACTTCAGGCTGAACACTGAAGCTTTCTTT.

The chain couples TRBV7-2 to TRBJ2-7; the match to TRBD2 covers 12 bases. Germline assignment: CDR1 SGHTA and CDR2 FQGNSA. Trimming removed 9 bases from V and 3 bases from J; junction bases left unmatched: 6. This CDR3 contains 14 residues. The CDR3 nucleotides read TGTGCCAGTACGGGACTAGCGGGTGGCTACGAGCAGTACTTC. Residues: CASTGLAGGYEQYF.

This clone was seen a single time. The chain recombines TRBV7-2 with TRBJ1-2; 8 bases are shared with TRBD1. The CDR3 is 13 residues long. Germline CDR1 is SGHTA and CDR2 is FQGNSA. Losses at the gene ends were 5 bases for V and 7 bases for J; bases not matched to a gene: 6. The CDR3 protein is CASSPTQGVGYTF. CDR3 DNA sequence: TGTGCCAGCAGCCCTACACAGGGGGTTGGCTACACCTTC.

This rearrangement joins TRBV20-1 to TRBJ1-1; D is ambiguous. Trimming removed 3 bases at V and 5 bases at J, with 7 bases between. The CDR3 is made up of 11 amino acids. Germline CDR1 is DFQATT and CDR2 is SNEGSKA (reference sequence). CDR3 nucleotide sequence: TGCAGTGCTAGTTTTCGGACTGAAGCTTTCTTT. This codes for CSASFRTEAFF.

This rearrangement joins TRBV14 to TRBJ2-5; D call uncertain. V was cut by 0 bases and J by 7 bases, with 12 bases left in between. This CDR3 comprises 14 residues. In germline, CDR1 is SGHDN, CDR2 FVKESK. DNA for the CDR3: TGTGCCAGCAGCCAAGATCCCCTCCGAGGGACCCAGTACTTC. Encoded protein: CASSQDPLRGTQYF.